Following are 17 T cell receptor beta chains from one sample sequenced in a study of blood T cell repertoires in COVID-19. Profiled with immunoSEQ multiplex PCR; TCRdb holds only in-frame clones, not every one. The sample lists roughly 220,000 clones, approximately 78% occurring once. Sequenced: peripheral blood. These receptors all come from a woman older than 75 with COVID-19, enrolled during active disease.

This rearrangement joins TRBV5-4 to TRBJ1-1; D ambiguous. V shed 0 bases and J shed 11 bases, with 11 bases lying between them. In germline, CDR1 is SGHNT, CDR2 YYREEE (reference sequence). This CDR3 spans 12 amino acids. The CDR3 reads CASSLAAGLAFF. The CDR3 DNA reads TGTGCCAGCAGCTTGGCGGCGGGCCTGGCTTTCTTT. Full variable domain (remainder filled in from reference TRBV5-4 and TRBJ1-1): ETGVTQSPTHLIKTRGQQVTLRCSSQSGHNTVSWYQQALGQGPQFIFQYYREEENGRGNFPPRFSGLQFPNYSSELNVNALELDDSALYLCASSLAAGLAFFGQGTRLTVV.

The chain uses TRBV27 and TRBJ1-2; D gene ambiguous. Germline V lookup: CDR1 MNHEY, CDR2 SMNVEV (reference sequence). V lost 6 bases, J lost 2 bases, and 7 bases lay in between. The length of the CDR3 is 12 residues. DNA of the CDR3: TGTGCCAGCAGGGCGGGGAACTATGGCTACACCTTC. Translating it yields CASRAGNYGYTF.

This clone was picked up one time. The chain employs TRBV28 and TRBJ2-3; perhaps TRBD2 as D (6 bases). In germline, CDR1 is MDHEN, CDR2 SYDVKM. The CDR3 length is 13 residues. The ends were cut back, 3 bases at V and 8 bases at J, with 12 bases in the middle. CDR3 nucleotides: TGTGCCAGCAGTTTGGAATGGAGGGGTACGCAGTATTTT. Translating gives CASSLEWRGTQYF.

The V and J genes are TRBV24-1 and TRBJ2-3; D gene unclear. V gave up 5 bases and J gave up 3 bases, with 11 bases separating them. The CDR3 covers 14 residues. CDR1 KGHDR and CDR2 SFDVKD come from the germline V gene. The CDR3 is CATSAPGGTDTQYF. The CDR3 DNA follows: TGTGCCACCAGTGCCCCTGGCGGAACAGATACGCAGTATTTT.

This chain uses TRBV30 with TRBJ2-7; D is possibly TRBD2 (5 bases). The CDR3 spans 13 residues. With 4 bases removed from V and 0 bases from J, the gap between germline ends came to 10 bases. Germline V gives CDR1 GTSNPN, CDR2 SVGIG (reference sequence). The CDR3 DNA sequence: TGTGCCTGGACGTCACTAGTCTCCTACGAGCAGTACTTC. Protein sequence: CAWTSLVSYEQYF.

J is TRBJ1-2 and V is TRBV6-5; 10 nucleotides align to TRBD1. Per the germline V gene, CDR1 is MNHEY and CDR2 is SVGAGI. The CDR3 sequence is 15 residues long. The junction had 8 bases not matched to a gene; V was cut back by 5 bases and J by 5 bases. CDR3 nucleotide sequence: TGTGCCAGCAGTCGGGACAGGGGATTTGGATATGGCTACACCTTC. Translation: CASSRDRGFGYGYTF.

A single count supports this clone. The chain uses TRBV11-2 and TRBJ2-3, with 11 bases that match TRBD2. The CDR3 consists of 18 residues. V lost 5 bases, J lost 0 bases, and 10 bases stayed unmatched. Per germline, CDR1 SGHAT and CDR2 FQNNGV. CDR3 amino acids: CASSPLAGGFGSTDTQYF. As DNA, the CDR3 is TGTGCCAGCAGCCCCCTAGCGGGAGGATTCGGTAGCACAGATACGCAGTATTTT.

V is TRBV27 and J is TRBJ2-7, with 9 bases aligning to TRBD1. V shed 5 bases and J 0 bases; nucleotides not matched to a gene: 8. The length of the CDR3 is 16 residues. CDR1 is MNHEY, CDR2 SMNVEV, per germline (reference sequence). The CDR3 region is CASSPGTGRSSYEQYF. The DNA for the CDR3 is TGTGCCAGCAGTCCTGGGACAGGGCGAAGCTCCTACGAGCAGTACTTC.

Only one count was recorded for this clone. The chain carries TRBV4-2 and TRBJ1-1; TRBD1 might be the D (5 bases). Germline CDR1 and CDR2: LGHNA and YNFKEQ. V lost 1 base, J lost 7 bases, and 7 bases lay in between. The CDR3 spans 12 residues. CDR3: CASSQGRGEAFF. CDR3 bases: TGTGCCAGCAGCCAAGGTAGGGGTGAAGCTTTCTTT.

This clone was recorded a few times. This chain joins TRBV4-3 and TRBJ2-7; D call uncertain. Germline CDR1 is LGHNA and CDR2 is YSLEER. CDR3 length: 16 residues. The germline V and J ends were trimmed by 1 base and 7 bases, with 20 bases remaining between them. The CDR3 spells CASSQATGSASREQYF. The CDR3 DNA reads TGCGCCAGCAGCCAAGCCACCGGGTCCGCCAGCCGGGAGCAGTACTTC.

The rearrangement uses TRBV18 and TRBJ1-5; the D is unclear. Germline values: CDR1 KGHSH, CDR2 LQKENI. The ends were cut back, 5 bases at V and 7 bases at J, with 12 bases in the middle. This CDR3 has 13 residues. This chain's CDR3 is CASSDSERQPQHF. DNA for the CDR3: TGTGCCAGCTCAGACTCCGAGAGACAGCCCCAGCATTTT.

This clone has only one observation. This chain links TRBV28 with TRBJ2-5; 7 bases fit TRBD2. Germline CDR1 reads MDHEN; CDR2 reads SYDVKM. CDR3 length: 17 residues. V was clipped by 3 bases and J by 2 bases; unmatched bases: 12. CDR3 nucleotide sequence: TGTGCCAGCAGTTTTTTCTCTAAATTGGGACTACAAGAGACCCAGTACTTC. Translating it yields CASSFFSKLGLQETQYF.

This sequence joins TRBV6-5 and TRBJ2-2; 7 bases agree with TRBD1. The CDR3 sequence is 14 residues long. V was pared by 6 bases and J by 4 bases, with 5 bases of the junction left unmatched. CDR1 is MNHEY, CDR2 SVGAGI, per germline. CDR3 DNA: TGTGCCAGCAGCCGGGGACAGATCACCGGGGAGCTGTTTTTT. Its protein product is CASSRGQITGELFF.

The chain couples TRBV5-6 to TRBJ1-1, with a tentative D call TRBD1 (5 bases). Germline loops: CDR1 SGHDT, CDR2 YYEEEE. Trimming cost V 1 base and J 2 bases, with 9 bases left between them. The length of the CDR3 is 14 residues. CDR3 DNA sequence: TGTGCCAGCAGCTTGTTGGGGCTAAACACTGAAGCTTTCTTT. Protein: CASSLLGLNTEAFF.

V is TRBV7-2 and J is TRBJ2-1; TRBD2 matches at 16 bases. V shed 4 bases, J shed 16 bases, and the junction held 16 bases outside the gene matches. The CDR3 contains 17 residues. CDR1 and CDR2 from the germline V gene are SGHTA and FQGNSA. The CDR3 DNA sequence: TGTGCCAGCAGCTCCCAAGGGACTAGCGGGGGGGCCTTTAGGGGATTCTTC. It codes for CASSSQGTSGGAFRGFF.

The chain joins TRBV11-2 to TRBJ1-1; 8 positions match TRBD1. Germline CDR1 reads SGHAT; CDR2 reads FQNNGV. V lost 10 bases to trimming and J lost 5 bases; unmatched junction nucleotides: 12. The CDR3 spans 14 residues. Here the CDR3 reads CATGRRTGRTEAFF. CDR3 sequence (DNA): TGTGCCACCGGGCGCCGGACAGGGCGAACTGAAGCTTTCTTT. Full variable domain (missing parts from reference TRBV11-2 and TRBJ1-1): EAGVAQSPRYKIIEKRQSVAFWCNPISGHATLYWYQQILGQGPKLLIQFQNNGVVDDSQLPKDRFSAERLKGVDSTLKIQPAKLEDSAVYLCATGRRTGRTEAFFGQGTRLTVV.

The V and J genes are TRBV9 and TRBJ2-7; 8 bases are a match to TRBD1. J was trimmed by 3 bases and V by 7 bases; bases with no gene match: 15. The germline gives CDR1 SGDLS, CDR2 YYNGEE. The CDR3 totals 16 residues. The DNA for the CDR3 is TGTGCCAGCTGCCCAGGGGGCTACCTTATAAACTACGAGCAGTACTTC. Translated: CASCPGGYLINYEQYF.